The rows below give T cell receptor beta chains drawn from one sample of a study of CD8 T cells in ankylosing spondylitis. TCRdb re-analysed the 5' RACE reads in MiXCR, keeping a single row per CDR3 protein. The sample has 700,000 to 850,000 distinct CDR3 sequences; 12% are singletons. Sequencing was done on a sample of blood, either unsorted or a sorted T cell fraction (not recorded which). These receptors were collected from a male donor with ankylosing spondylitis. Both conserved end residues are part of each CDR3. The D gene is left open where the match is weak. Some rows have no size entry. The others give once, few or many, or a class for an expanded clone.

clone size,V gene,D gene,J gene,CDR3 length,CDR3 protein,CDR3 DNA
few,TRBV20-1,TRBD2,TRBJ2-5,15,CSARGPGLGRETQYF,TGCAGTGCTAGAGGTCCGGGACTAGGGCGCGAGACCCAGTACTTC
.,TRBV6-5,TRBD1,TRBJ2-5,17,CASSYSPGAGGIETQYF,TGTGCCAGCAGTTACTCGCCCGGGGCAGGGGGCATTGAGACCCAGTACTTC
.,TRBV7-2,.,TRBJ2-7,15,CASSLSVTGKYEQYF,TGTGCCAGCAGCCTCTCTGTGACAGGAAAGTACGAGCAGTACTTC
few,TRBV20-1,.,TRBJ1-6,13,CSPRGGSGSPLHF,TGCAGTCCCCGGGGGGGTTCGGGTTCACCCCTCCACTTT
few,TRBV6-2/TRBV6-3,TRBD2,TRBJ2-5,15,CASSYGLAVQETQYF,TGTGCCAGCAGTTATGGACTAGCGGTACAAGAGACCCAGTACTTC
many,TRBV12-3/TRBV12-4,.,TRBJ2-5,14,CASSQGTVQETQYF,TGTGCCAGCAGTCAAGGGACGGTACAAGAGACCCAGTACTTC
.,TRBV7-2,.,TRBJ2-1,15,CASSQTSWGYNEQFF,TGTGCCAGCAGCCAGACTAGTTGGGGCTACAATGAGCAGTTCTTC
.,TRBV7-2,.,TRBJ2-3,15,CASSPREFSADTQYF,TGTGCCAGCAGCCCTAGGGAATTCAGCGCAGATACGCAGTATTTT
few,TRBV20-1,.,TRBJ1-1,12,CRSGAENTEAFF,TGCAGGTCAGGGGCAGAAAACACTGAAGCTTTCTTT
many,TRBV5-1,.,TRBJ1-3,11,CASSLRNTIYF,TGCGCCAGCAGCTTGCGAAACACCATATATTTT
few,TRBV20-1,TRBD2,TRBJ2-7,14,CSATLAGVLNEQYF,TGCAGTGCCACCCTAGCGGGGGTTCTAAACGAGCAGTACTTC
.,TRBV5-1,.,TRBJ2-7,15,CASSPRTKGVYEQYF,TGCGCCAGCAGCCCTAGGACAAAGGGGGTCTACGAGCAGTACTTC
few,TRBV30,TRBD2,TRBJ2-7,16,CAWSALAGASSYEQYF,TGTGCCTGGAGTGCCCTAGCGGGAGCCAGTTCCTACGAGCAGTACTTC
many,TRBV5-1,TRBD1,TRBJ2-7,14,CASSFGQGANEQYF,TGCGCCAGCAGCTTCGGACAGGGGGCGAACGAGCAGTACTTC
many,TRBV29-1,.,TRBJ2-7,13,CSVVSQLNYEQYF,TGCAGCGTTGTATCACAGCTCAACTACGAGCAGTACTTC
many,TRBV10-3,TRBD2,TRBJ2-1,13,CATIAGGHDEQFF,TGTGCCACCATAGCGGGAGGGCACGATGAGCAGTTCTTC
few,TRBV11-3,TRBD2,TRBJ2-3,16,CASSFGAGGYSDTQYF,TGTGCCAGCAGCTTTGGTGCGGGGGGGTATTCAGATACGCAGTATTTT
.,TRBV4-3,.,TRBJ1-1,14,CASSQGYTETEAFF,TGCGCCAGCAGCCAAGGCTACACAGAGACTGAAGCTTTCTTT
few,TRBV2,TRBD1,TRBJ2-3,14,CASKNRGHTDTQYF,TGTGCCAGCAAAAACAGGGGGCACACAGATACGCAGTATTTT
many,TRBV29-1,.,TRBJ1-1,14,CSVEAQGGDTEAFF,TGCAGCGTTGAAGCTCAAGGTGGGGACACTGAAGCTTTCTTT
many,TRBV7-9,.,TRBJ1-2,15,CASSPRDFFLSGYTF,TGTGCCAGCAGCCCGAGGGACTTCTTCTTGTCTGGCTACACCTTC
.,TRBV5-1,.,TRBJ2-1,13,CASSLAVEGQQFF,TGCGCCAGCAGCTTGGCCGTGGAGGGCCAGCAGTTCTTC
few,TRBV27,TRBD1,TRBJ1-2,14,CASSANPTGDGYTF,TGTGCCAGCAGTGCTAACCCGACAGGGGATGGCTACACCTTC
many,TRBV5-1,.,TRBJ1-3,15,CASSSQTGGGNTIYF,TGCGCCAGCAGCTCCCAGACAGGAGGGGGAAACACCATATATTTT
.,TRBV5-1,.,TRBJ2-3,15,CASSYSGTSGDTQYF,TGCGCCAGCAGCTACTCCGGGACCTCGGGAGATACGCAGTATTTT
few,TRBV5-1,TRBD1,TRBJ1-2,16,CASSVTTGQGADGYTF,TGCGCCAGCAGCGTGACCACCGGACAGGGGGCCGATGGCTACACCTTC
once,TRBV20-1,.,TRBJ2-5,13,CSAARDTQETQYF,TGCAGTGCTGCCCGGGACACACAAGAGACCCAGTACTTC
.,TRBV20-1,TRBD1,TRBJ1-1,14,CSAGRTGRATEAFF,TGCAGTGCTGGAAGGACAGGACGAGCGACTGAAGCTTTCTTT
few,TRBV20-1,.,TRBJ1-6,13,CSAAAGPNSPLHF,TGCAGTGCTGCCGCGGGGCCTAATTCACCCCTCCACTTT
few,TRBV9,TRBD2,TRBJ2-3,15,CASTQAGAPTDTQYF,TGTGCCAGCACCCAAGCGGGGGCTCCCACAGATACGCAGTATTTT
.,TRBV2,TRBD1,TRBJ1-4,15,CASSLLRTGSEKLFF,TGTGCCAGCAGTCTCTTAAGGACAGGATCTGAAAAACTGTTTTTT
few,TRBV7-2,.,TRBJ2-4,13,CASSSQGAGIQYF,TGTGCCAGCAGCTCACAGGGAGCGGGCATTCAGTACTTC
.,TRBV5-1,.,TRBJ1-1,14,CASSLNWQGSEAFF,TGCGCCAGCAGCTTGAATTGGCAGGGGAGTGAAGCTTTCTTT
few,TRBV7-3,.,TRBJ2-1,14,CASSPESSSNEQFF,TGTGCCAGCAGCCCTGAGAGTAGCTCCAATGAGCAGTTCTTC
few,TRBV5-1,.,TRBJ1-2,15,CASSPSFSREFGYTF,TGCGCCAGCAGCCCCAGTTTTTCCAGGGAGTTCGGCTACACCTTC
many,TRBV5-1,.,TRBJ1-2,14,CASSLDPGVGGYTF,TGCGCCAGCAGCCTCGACCCAGGGGTAGGTGGCTACACCTTC
.,TRBV7-2,TRBD1,TRBJ2-7,14,CASSLAGTVAEQYF,TGTGCCAGCAGCTTAGCCGGGACAGTTGCCGAGCAGTACTTC
few,TRBV5-1,.,TRBJ1-4,13,CASSGEANEKLFF,TGCGCCAGCAGTGGAGAGGCTAATGAAAAACTGTTTTTT
.,TRBV18,TRBD1,TRBJ1-6,17,CASSPLTPGQGDSPLHF,TGTGCCAGCTCACCACTCACCCCGGGACAGGGGGACTCACCCCTCCACTTT
.,TRBV12-3/TRBV12-4,.,TRBJ1-5,15,CASSPPRGGDQAQHF,TGTGCCAGCAGCCCCCCCAGGGGCGGCGATCAGGCCCAGCATTTT
many,TRBV20-1,.,TRBJ2-7,13,CSVMTGKEGEQYF,TGCAGTGTCATGACAGGGAAGGAGGGCGAGCAGTACTTC
few,TRBV7-2,.,TRBJ1-2,15,CASSSREGGGVGYTF,TGTGCCAGCAGCTCCCGCGAAGGGGGTGGGGTTGGCTACACCTTC
.,TRBV7-8,TRBD2,TRBJ2-1,19,CASTSTSAFNSISYNEQFF,TGTGCCAGCACCTCGACTAGCGCTTTCAATTCCATCTCCTACAATGAGCAGTTCTTC